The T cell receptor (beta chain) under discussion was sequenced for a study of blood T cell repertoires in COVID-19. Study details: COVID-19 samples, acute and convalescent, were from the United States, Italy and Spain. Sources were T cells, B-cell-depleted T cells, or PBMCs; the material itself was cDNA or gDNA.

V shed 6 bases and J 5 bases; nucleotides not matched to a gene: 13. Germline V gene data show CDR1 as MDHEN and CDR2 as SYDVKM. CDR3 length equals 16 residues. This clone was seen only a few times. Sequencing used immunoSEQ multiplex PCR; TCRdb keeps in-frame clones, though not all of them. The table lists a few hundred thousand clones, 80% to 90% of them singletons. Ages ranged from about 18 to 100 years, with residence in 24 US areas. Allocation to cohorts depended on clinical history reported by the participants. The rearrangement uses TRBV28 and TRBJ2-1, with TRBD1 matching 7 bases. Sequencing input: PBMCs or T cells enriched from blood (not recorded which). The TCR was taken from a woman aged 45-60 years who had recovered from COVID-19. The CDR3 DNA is TGTGCCAGCAGCATATCCGGGACAGAATTGGACAATGAGCAGTTCTTC. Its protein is CASSISGTELDNEQFF.